These 28 T cell receptor beta chains were sequenced from one sample in a study of lymphopenia after photon versus proton radiotherapy. Assay: immunoSEQ multiplex PCR; the TCRdb copy retains only in-frame clones and omits some. The sample consists of tens of thousands of clones, approximately 83% of them appearing once. The specimen comprised peripheral blood, sampled from a patient treated with photon-based radiotherapy. These receptors came from a man aged 40-49 years with gastric cancer.

The chain recombines TRBV5-6 with TRBJ1-4; D possibly corresponds to TRBD1 (5 bases). Germline V gene lookup returns CDR1 SGHDT and CDR2 YYEEEE. The ends were cut back, 6 bases at V and 0 bases at J, with 12 bases in the middle. The CDR3 contains 15 residues. CDR3 loop: CASNLWGTTNEKLFF. DNA for the CDR3: TGTGCCAGCAACCTCTGGGGGACAACTAATGAAAAACTGTTTTTT. The variable domain in full, with the rest retrieved from reference TRBV5-6 and TRBJ1-4, is DAGVTQSPTHLIKTRGQQVTLRCSPKSGHDTVSWYQQALGQGPQFIFQYYEEEERQRGNFPDRFSGHQFPNYSSELNVNALLLGDSALYLCASNLWGTTNEKLFFGSGTQLSVL.

The chain combines TRBV7-2 with TRBJ2-7; either TRBD1 or TRBD2 may fit D (5 bases each). With 3 bases removed from V and 1 base from J, the gap between germline ends came to 13 bases. CDR3 length: 15 residues. The germline gives CDR1 SGHTA, CDR2 FQGNSA. CDR3 DNA: TGTGCCAGCAGCTTCTCCGGGACCGAGTCCTACGAGCAGTACTTC. It translates to CASSFSGTESYEQYF.

The chain joins TRBV9 to TRBJ1-2; D gene uncertain. Germline loops: CDR1 SGDLS, CDR2 YYNGEE. The CDR3 is 13 amino acids. Trimming took off 0 bases at V and 8 bases at J, with 11 bases between the two ends. The DNA for the CDR3 is TGTGCCAGCAGCGTAGCTTTGAGTGAGGGCTACACCTTC. Translation gives CASSVALSEGYTF.

The rearrangement joins TRBV5-1 to TRBJ2-5; D gene ambiguous. Trimming left V 0 bases short and J 5 bases short, with 11 bases between. There are 14 residues in the CDR3. In germline, CDR1 is SGHRS, CDR2 YFSETQ. CDR3: CASSLASGQETQYF. The CDR3 DNA reads as TGCGCCAGCAGCTTGGCCTCGGGTCAGGAGACCCAGTACTTC.

This chain connects TRBV28 to TRBJ2-3; D is unresolved. Germline CDR1 is MDHEN and CDR2 is SYDVKM. V gave up 5 bases and J gave up 2 bases, with 20 bases separating them. This CDR3 is built from 17 residues. CDR3 in amino acids: CASSPPTSRQNTDTQYF. The CDR3 bases are TGTGCCAGCAGTCCCCCCACTTCGCGGCAAAACACAGATACGCAGTATTTT.

The CDR3 here is CASSDLAGENIQYF. In DNA form, the CDR3 reads TGTGCCAGCTCCGACTTAGCGGGGGAAAACATTCAGTACTTC. J is TRBJ2-4 and V is TRBV6-1, with 9 bases that match TRBD2. The CDR3 spans 14 residues. V shed 8 bases, J shed 5 bases, and the junction held 7 bases outside the gene matches. CDR1 and CDR2 from the germline V gene are MNHNS and SASEGT.

The rearrangement uses TRBV9 and TRBJ2-5; 8 bases align to TRBD1. CDR1 and CDR2 (germline): SGDLS, YYNGEE. Trimming cost V 4 bases and J 5 bases; bases outside gene matches: 10. CDR3 length: 15 amino acids. The CDR3 here is CASSMGDRTGETQYF. CDR3 in DNA: TGTGCCAGCAGCATGGGGGACAGGACAGGGGAGACCCAGTACTTC.

Only one count was recorded for this clone. The V gene is TRBV18, the J gene TRBJ1-2, with a tentative D call TRBD1 (5 bases). The ends were cut back, 2 bases at V and 3 bases at J, with 7 bases in the middle. Germline V lookup: CDR1 KGHSH, CDR2 LQKENI. This CDR3 comprises 13 residues. Written as DNA, the CDR3 is TGTGCCAGCTCACCAGGACAAGACTATGGCTACACCTTC. Its translation: CASSPGQDYGYTF.

The genes are TRBV11-2 and TRBJ1-3; D perhaps matches TRBD1 (6 bases). Trimming removed 1 base from V and 2 bases from J, with 18 bases in between. The germline gives CDR1 SGHAT, CDR2 FQNNGV. The CDR3 is 18 amino acids. CDR3: CASSLVSDRKRAGNTIYF. The CDR3 coding sequence is TGTGCCAGCAGCTTAGTCTCTGACAGGAAGAGGGCTGGAAACACCATATATTTT.

The chain recombines TRBV9 with TRBJ1-6; D possibly corresponds to TRBD1 (6 bases). The V gene's germline CDR1 is SGDLS and CDR2 YYNGEE. The CDR3 length is 15 residues. The V and J ends lost 3 bases and 8 bases respectively, with 15 bases between them. CDR3 region: CASSAGGRGDSPLHF. CDR3 DNA: TGTGCCAGCAGCGCCGGAGGCAGGGGTGATTCACCCCTCCACTTT.

The chain couples TRBV7-2 to TRBJ2-7; D may match TRBD1 or TRBD2 (5 bases each). Germline V lookup: CDR1 SGHTA, CDR2 FQGNSA. The CDR3 runs 15 residues. V lost 4 bases and J 0 bases, leaving 13 bases between the germline ends. CDR3 bases: TGTGCCAGCAGCTACCGGGGACCGAGCTCCTACGAGCAGTACTTC. It encodes CASSYRGPSSYEQYF.

The chain carries TRBV5-1 and TRBJ2-1; D is ambiguous. V was pared by 4 bases and J by 8 bases, with 13 bases between. Germline V CDR1 and CDR2: SGHRS, YFSETQ. CDR3 length: 13 amino acids. The CDR3 DNA is TGCGCCAGCAGCCGAGGACCCCGGGATGAGCAGTTCTTC. Protein: CASSRGPRDEQFF.

The chain has TRBV27 and TRBJ2-6; 9 bases are a match to TRBD1. Germline V gene lookup returns CDR1 MNHEY and CDR2 SMNVEV (reference sequence). Losses at the gene ends were 9 bases for V and 13 bases for J; bases not matched to a gene: 10. The length of the CDR3 is 13 residues. In nucleotides, the CDR3 is TGTGCCAGTTCGACGGGACAGGGTTTTGTCCTGACTTTC. Protein product: CASSTGQGFVLTF.

The chain employs TRBV9 and TRBJ2-5; no clear D. The germline CDR1 and CDR2 sequences are SGDLS and YYNGEE. Trimming removed 1 base at V and 5 bases at J, with 9 bases between. The CDR3 has 13 amino acids. DNA of the CDR3: TGTGCCAGCAGCGTAATCTCCGGCGAGACCCAGTACTTC. It translates to CASSVISGETQYF.

The chain joins TRBV5-4 to TRBJ2-2; 12 bases line up with TRBD2. Trimming removed 9 bases from V and 5 bases from J; junction bases left unmatched: 5. This CDR3 contains 14 residues. CDR1 and CDR2 from the germline V gene are SGHNT and YYREEE (reference sequence). This CDR3 is CATTGTSGTGELFF. Written as DNA, the CDR3 is TGTGCCACAACCGGGACTAGCGGGACCGGGGAGCTGTTTTTT.

The chain has TRBV19 and TRBJ1-2; TRBD1 might be the D (6 bases). This CDR3 is built from 16 residues. Germline CDR1 and CDR2: LNHDA and SQIVND (reference sequence). The ends were cut back, 5 bases at V and 3 bases at J, with 19 bases in the middle. The CDR3 sequence is CASSPSRGGPDYGYTF. In DNA form, the CDR3 reads TGTGCCAGTAGTCCCTCAAGAGGGGGACCAGACTATGGCTACACCTTC.

The V gene is TRBV30, the J gene TRBJ1-2; D might be TRBD1 (6 bases). The CDR3 contains 11 residues. From germline, CDR1 is GTSNPN and CDR2 SVGIG (reference sequence). The V and J ends lost 0 bases and 13 bases respectively, with 12 bases between them. The CDR3 sequence: CAWSVQGLGTF. Here the CDR3 DNA reads TGTGCCTGGAGTGTACAGGGATTGGGCACCTTC. Full variable domain (rest looked up from reference TRBV30 and TRBJ1-2): SQTIHQWPATLVQPVGSPLSLECTVEGTSNPNLYWYRQAAGRGLQLLFYSVGIGQISSEVPQNLSASRPQDRQFILSSKKLLLSDSGFYLCAWSVQGLGTFGSGTRLTVV.

The chain uses TRBV14 and TRBJ2-1; 8 bases are shared with TRBD2. V lost 1 base and J lost 2; bases outside the gene matches: 1. In germline, CDR1 is SGHDN, CDR2 FVKESK. This CDR3 is 15 amino acids long. The CDR3 DNA follows: TGTGCCAGCAGCCAAGTTAGCGGGGCCTACAATGAGCAGTTCTTC. Its translation is CASSQVSGAYNEQFF.

The chain carries TRBV11-2 and TRBJ2-7, with a possible D match to TRBD2 (6 bases). From germline, CDR1 is SGHAT and CDR2 FQNNGV. CDR3 length: 16 residues. The germline V and J ends were trimmed by 5 bases and 0 bases, with 17 bases remaining between them. The CDR3 bases are TGTGCCAGCAGCCCAAGGGTGGGGGGAACCTCCTACGAGCAGTACTTC. This translates into CASSPRVGGTSYEQYF.

The gene calls are TRBV25-1 and TRBJ1-2, with D uncertain. Germline V CDR1 and CDR2: MGHDK, SYGVNS. The ends were cut back, 10 bases at V and 10 bases at J, with 13 bases in the middle. The CDR3 is 10 amino acids. The CDR3 is CATFQRDYTF. For the CDR3, the DNA is TGTGCCACCTTTCAAAGGGACTACACCTTC.

CDR3 nucleotide sequence: TGTGCCAGCAGCCTTGAATCGAACACTGAAGCTTTCTTT. Its protein product is CASSLESNTEAFF. The chain is built from TRBV11-3 and TRBJ1-1, with D uncertain. Trimming pared 5 bases from V and 1 base from J, leaving 8 bases between. CDR1 and CDR2 (germline): SGHNT, YENEEA. This CDR3 region has 13 residues.

The gene calls are TRBV13 and TRBJ2-7; the match to TRBD1 covers 9 bases. The CDR3 runs to 12 residues. The V segment lost 10 bases and the J segment 5 bases; nucleotides outside the gene matches: 6. Germline V gives CDR1 PRHDT, CDR2 FYEKMQ (reference sequence). CDR3 bases: TGTGCCACGGGACAGGGATTGAACGAGCAGTACTTC. Encoded protein: CATGQGLNEQYF.

The chain recombines TRBV6-1 with TRBJ1-4; no clear D. The CDR3 covers 13 residues. Per the germline V gene, CDR1 is MNHNS and CDR2 is SASEGT. Trimming removed 7 bases from V and 10 bases from J, with 16 bases in between. In nucleotides, the CDR3 is TGTGCCAGCACTGGAGGGAGGGTAGGAAAACTGTTTTTT. It yields the protein CASTGGRVGKLFF.

This clone was recorded once. The identical CDR3 is also encoded by other nucleotide sequences in the sample. The CDR3 loop is CASSQGRDTGELFF. The CDR3 bases are TGCGCCAGCAGCCAAGGCCGGGACACCGGGGAGCTGTTTTTT. The chain is built from TRBV4-1 and TRBJ2-2; D gene uncertain. Germline V CDR1 and CDR2: MGHRA, YSYEKL. This CDR3 comprises 14 residues. V lost 1 base, J lost 3 bases, and 6 bases lay in between.

This clone has only one observation. The chain joins TRBV4-2 to TRBJ2-1; TRBD2 aligns across 12 bases. CDR1 and CDR2 (germline): LGHNA, YNFKEQ. V shed 0 bases and J 9 bases; nucleotides not matched to a gene: 12. The CDR3 has 18 residues. The CDR3 DNA sequence: TGTGCCAGCAGCCAAGATCTCCTTCTAGCGGGGGGGCCTAGTGAGCAGTTCTTC. This sequence encodes CASSQDLLLAGGPSEQFF.

The chain combines TRBV5-4 with TRBJ2-5; 16 bases fit TRBD2. The CDR3 runs to 16 residues. Trimming took 4 bases from V and 5 from J; bases not matched to a gene: 5. Germline V gene sequence: CDR1 SGHNT, CDR2 YYREEE (reference sequence). The DNA for the CDR3 is TGTGCCAGCAGCCTAGGGACTAGCGGGGGGGGCGAGACCCAGTACTTC. Translation: CASSLGTSGGGETQYF.

The rearrangement links TRBV6-1 to TRBJ2-5, with 7 bases that match TRBD1. Germline lookup yields CDR1 MNHNS and CDR2 SASEGT. V lost 1 base, J lost 1 base, and 6 bases stayed unmatched. The CDR3 totals 16 residues. The CDR3 nucleotides read TGTGCCAGCAGTGAAGTTTGGGGACAGCCCCAAGAGACCCAGTACTTC. Protein: CASSEVWGQPQETQYF.

The chain has TRBV7-2 and TRBJ2-2, with a tentative D call TRBD1 (6 bases). Trimming left V 7 bases short and J 3 bases short, with 12 bases between. CDR3 length: 14 amino acids. Germline V gives CDR1 SGHTA, CDR2 FQGNSA. The CDR3 region is CASNPGTYTGELFF. In DNA form, the CDR3 reads TGTGCCAGCAACCCCGGGACATACACCGGGGAGCTGTTTTTT.